Listed here are 22 T cell receptor beta chains from one sample, sequenced in a study of T cell responses to AZD1222 COVID-19 vaccine. Only in-frame clones appear in the TCRdb table, and some are missing; sequencing was by immunoSEQ multiplex PCR. This sample has approximately 160,000 clones, with around 92% found just once. Source: peripheral blood, taken on day 0 of AZD1222 vaccination. All receptors come from an adult in good health.

The rearrangement links TRBV29-1 to TRBJ1-1, with TRBD1 matching over 7 bases. The germline gives CDR1 SQVTM, CDR2 ANQGSEA. V gave up 5 bases and J gave up 2 bases; unmatched junction bases: 8. This CDR3 has 14 residues. CDR3 residues: CSVRWTGTNTEAFF. The CDR3 region has the DNA TGCAGCGTTCGATGGACAGGCACAAACACTGAAGCTTTCTTT.

The gene calls are TRBV6-5 and TRBJ1-1, with D perhaps TRBD1 (5 bases). CDR3 length equals 12 residues. Per germline, CDR1 MNHEY and CDR2 SVGAGI. V lost 6 bases and J lost 6, with 11 bases in between. This CDR3 reads CASRRMGAEAFF. The CDR3 nucleotides are TGTGCCAGCAGAAGGATGGGGGCTGAAGCTTTCTTT.

This chain joins TRBV5-1 and TRBJ2-1, with 11 positions matching TRBD2. Trimming cost V 2 bases and J 4 bases; bases outside gene matches: 5. The length of the CDR3 is 16 residues. CDR1 is SGHRS and CDR2 is YFSETQ in the germline V gene. For the CDR3, the DNA is TGCGCCAGCAGCTTCGAATTAGCGGGGGGGTACAATGAGCAGTTCTTC. Translated: CASSFELAGGYNEQFF.

The rearrangement joins TRBV6-5 to TRBJ1-3; D unresolved. The V end was cut by 7 bases, the J end by 2 bases, with 6 bases between. Germline V CDR1 and CDR2: MNHEY, SVGAGI. This CDR3 is built from 12 residues. The CDR3: CASTSPGNTIYF. DNA for the CDR3: TGTGCCAGCACTTCACCTGGAAACACCATATATTTT.

The chain uses TRBV28 and TRBJ2-7; D not resolved. V lost 2 bases and J lost 3, with 11 bases in between. The CDR3 totals 14 residues. Germline V CDR1 and CDR2: MDHEN, SYDVKM. The CDR3 loop reads CASSLPGGNYEQYF. The CDR3 DNA reads as TGTGCCAGCAGTTTACCTGGTGGGAACTACGAGCAGTACTTC.

This chain uses TRBV6-5 with TRBJ1-1; TRBD1 matches 8 bases. The trim removed 0 bases at V and 4 bases at J, leaving 4 bases unmatched. Germline CDR1 MNHEY, CDR2 SVGAGI. This CDR3 is built from 15 residues. CDR3 sequence: CASSYSRTGSTEAFF. In DNA form, the CDR3 reads TGTGCCAGCAGTTACTCGAGGACAGGGTCCACTGAAGCTTTCTTT.

This clone was detected only once. V usage is TRBV10-3 and J usage is TRBJ2-6; D is perhaps TRBD1 or TRBD2 (5 bases each). Germline V CDR1 and CDR2: ENHRY, SYGVKD. This CDR3 contains 16 residues. Trimming pared 7 bases from V and 0 bases from J, leaving 13 bases between. Written as DNA, the CDR3 is TGTGCCATCACATCGGGACCAGGCTCTGGGGCCAACGTCCTGACTTTC. It is translated as CAITSGPGSGANVLTF.

About this clone: Other nucleotide sequences from this sample produce the same CDR3. This chain links TRBV5-1 with TRBJ1-5; D is perhaps TRBD1 (6 bases). Looked up from germline, CDR1 is SGHRS and CDR2 is YFSETQ. The CDR3 contains 13 residues. Trimming cost V 1 base and J 4 bases, with 6 bases left between them. The CDR3 reads CASSLQGNQPQHF. The CDR3 coding sequence is TGCGCCAGCAGCTTGCAGGGGAATCAGCCCCAGCATTTT.

This chain links TRBV6-4 with TRBJ2-5; D ambiguous. Germline CDR1 is MRHNA and CDR2 is SNTAGT. The CDR3 has 11 residues. Trimming took 0 bases from V and 6 from J, leaving 2 bases between them. In DNA form, the CDR3 reads TGTGCCAGCAGTGACTCTAAGACCCAGTACTTC. Translation gives CASSDSKTQYF.

The chain links TRBV28 to TRBJ1-2; D might be TRBD1 (6 bases). This CDR3 spans 14 amino acids. The germline V gene encodes CDR1 MDHEN and CDR2 SYDVKM. The V and J ends lost 5 bases and 0 bases respectively, with 10 bases between them. The CDR3 region is CASSLRGANYGYTF. The CDR3 DNA reads as TGTGCCAGCAGTCTCAGGGGCGCTAACTATGGCTACACCTTC.

The chain recombines TRBV4-1 with TRBJ2-1; 11 bases align to TRBD2. CDR3 length: 16 amino acids. With 0 bases clipped from V and 8 bases from J, the junction kept 6 bases outside the gene matches. Germline lookup yields CDR1 MGHRA and CDR2 YSYEKL. CDR3 sequence (DNA): TGCGCCAGCAGCCAAGATATAGCGGGGGGGCCCGATGAGCAGTTCTTC. It translates to CASSQDIAGGPDEQFF.

This sequence joins TRBV4-1 and TRBJ1-2; D call uncertain. From germline, CDR1 is MGHRA and CDR2 YSYEKL. V lost 5 bases and J 4 bases, leaving 14 bases between the germline ends. The CDR3 has 14 amino acids. CDR3 amino acids: CASSVGGTAYGYTF. DNA for the CDR3: TGCGCCAGCAGCGTAGGCGGAACCGCCTATGGCTACACCTTC.

The chain links TRBV2 to TRBJ1-5; D gene ambiguous. The V gene's germline CDR1 is SNHLY and CDR2 FYNNEI. The CDR3 contains 14 residues. V was shortened by 3 bases and J by 3 bases, with 9 bases between the two germline ends. CDR3 residues: CASSDQQINQPQHF. CDR3 nucleotide sequence: TGTGCCAGCAGTGATCAACAGATCAATCAGCCCCAGCATTTT.

V is TRBV25-1 and J is TRBJ1-1; 7 bases map to TRBD1. The length of the CDR3 is 15 residues. The junction had 7 bases not matched to a gene; V was cut back by 1 base and J by 5 bases. The germline V gene encodes CDR1 MGHDK and CDR2 SYGVNS. CDR3 amino acids: CASSEWAGGKTEAFF. In DNA, the CDR3 is TGTGCCAGCAGTGAATGGGCAGGGGGTAAAACTGAAGCTTTCTTT.

This chain uses TRBV5-6 with TRBJ2-5; possibly TRBD2 for D (6 bases). Germline values: CDR1 SGHDT, CDR2 YYEEEE. V lost 1 base and J lost 5, with 21 bases in between. This CDR3 comprises 17 residues. The CDR3 region is CASSLRAGPPLFETQYF. The CDR3 nucleotides are TGTGCCAGCAGCTTGAGGGCGGGGCCCCCCCTATTCGAGACCCAGTACTTC.

The chain uses TRBV7-8 and TRBJ2-2, with D hard to call. Deletions cut 5 bases from V and 0 bases from J, with 10 bases between. The CDR3 has 15 residues. Germline CDR1 and CDR2: SGHVS and FQNEAQ. This chain's CDR3 is CASSLYFTNTGELFF. The CDR3 DNA follows: TGTGCCAGCAGCCTCTATTTTACGAACACCGGGGAGCTGTTTTTT.

V usage is TRBV6-4 and J usage is TRBJ2-3; 9 nucleotides match TRBD2. From germline, CDR1 is MRHNA and CDR2 SNTAGT. The V segment lost 2 bases and the J segment 2 bases; nucleotides outside the gene matches: 8. CDR3 size: 17 residues. The CDR3 DNA reads as TGTGCCAGCAGTGACCCCCCGAGCGGGGGGACCACAGATACGCAGTATTTT. It translates to CASSDPPSGGTTDTQYF.

This clone was picked up a small number of times. CDR3 DNA: TGTGCCAGCAGCTTGTCCCCGGGACAGATCTCCTACGAGCAGTACTTC. It translates to CASSLSPGQISYEQYF. This rearrangement joins TRBV7-2 to TRBJ2-7; 7 bases line up with TRBD1. The germline CDR1 and CDR2 sequences are SGHTA and FQGNSA. The CDR3 is 16 residues long. Trimming cost V 3 bases and J 0 bases; bases outside gene matches: 8.

The V gene is TRBV9, the J gene TRBJ1-2; D remains ambiguous. This CDR3 region has 13 residues. The germline V and J ends were trimmed by 3 bases and 1 base, with 7 bases remaining between them. Germline lookup yields CDR1 SGDLS and CDR2 YYNGEE. CDR3 protein: CASSAGNNYGYTF. The DNA of the CDR3 is TGTGCCAGCAGCGCCGGAAATAACTATGGCTACACCTTC.

In this sample, this clone turned up once. The V gene is TRBV28, the J gene TRBJ2-7, with a weak D call TRBD2 (5 bases). This CDR3 is built from 13 residues. Germline CDR1 is MDHEN and CDR2 is SYDVKM. The ends were cut back, 7 bases at V and 3 bases at J, with 13 bases in the middle. The CDR3 sequence is CASTSPGIYEQYF. As DNA, the CDR3 is TGTGCCAGCACCTCACCCGGGATCTACGAGCAGTACTTC.

The chain joins TRBV3-1 (or the pseudogene TRBV3-2) to TRBJ1-2; unclear D gene. The CDR3 is made up of 13 amino acids. Germline CDR1 reads LGHDT; CDR2 reads YNNKEL (reference sequence). V lost 2 bases and J lost 3, with 7 bases in between. The CDR3 DNA is TGTGCCAGCAGCCAAACCCGGGACTATGGCTACACCTTC. This encodes CASSQTRDYGYTF.

The gene calls are TRBV3-1 (or the pseudogene TRBV3-2) and TRBJ2-7, with TRBD2 matching 8 bases. Germline V gene lookup returns CDR1 LGHDT and CDR2 YNNKEL (reference sequence). This CDR3 region has 15 residues. Losses at the gene ends were 7 bases for V and 0 bases for J; bases not matched to a gene: 8. DNA of the CDR3: TGTGCCAGCAACACCGCGGGGGGACCCTCCTACGAGCAGTACTTC. Protein sequence: CASNTAGGPSYEQYF.